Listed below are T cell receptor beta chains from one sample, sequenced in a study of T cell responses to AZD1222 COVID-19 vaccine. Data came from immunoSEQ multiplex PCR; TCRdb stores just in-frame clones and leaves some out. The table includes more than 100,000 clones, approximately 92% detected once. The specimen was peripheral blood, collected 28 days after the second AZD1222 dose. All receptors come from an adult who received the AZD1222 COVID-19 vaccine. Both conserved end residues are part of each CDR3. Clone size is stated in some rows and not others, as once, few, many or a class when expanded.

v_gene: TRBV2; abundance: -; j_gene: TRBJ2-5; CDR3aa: CASTGGGQETQYF
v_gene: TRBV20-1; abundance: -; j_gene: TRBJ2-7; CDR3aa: CSASLSRGGVYEQYF
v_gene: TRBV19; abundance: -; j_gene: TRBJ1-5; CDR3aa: CASTGGLGQPQHF
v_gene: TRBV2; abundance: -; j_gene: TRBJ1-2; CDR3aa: CASRLTTDSAYGYTF
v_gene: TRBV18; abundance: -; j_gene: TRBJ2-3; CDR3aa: CASSPPTGAGGDTQYF
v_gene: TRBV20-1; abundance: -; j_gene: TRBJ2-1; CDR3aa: CSASYNPGLGGSGGQFF
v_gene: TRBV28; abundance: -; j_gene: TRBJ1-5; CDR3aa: CASSFGQGAVSNQPQHF
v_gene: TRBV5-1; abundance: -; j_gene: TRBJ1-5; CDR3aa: CASSPLGAKEPQHF
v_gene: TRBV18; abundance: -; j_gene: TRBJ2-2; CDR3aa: CASSPSGELFF
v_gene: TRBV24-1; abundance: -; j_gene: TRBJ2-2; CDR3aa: CATSRLAGDTGELFF
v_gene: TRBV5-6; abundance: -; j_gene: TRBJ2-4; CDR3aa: CASSLGGLAKNIQYF
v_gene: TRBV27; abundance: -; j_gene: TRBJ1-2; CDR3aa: CASSLRTGVDYGYTF
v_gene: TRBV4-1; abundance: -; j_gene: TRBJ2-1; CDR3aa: CASSHPLGGASGSPRGYEQFF
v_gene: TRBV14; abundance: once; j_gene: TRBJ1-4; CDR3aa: CASSWDRHEKLFF
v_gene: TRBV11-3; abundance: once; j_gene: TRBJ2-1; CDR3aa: CASSSGGSYNEQFF
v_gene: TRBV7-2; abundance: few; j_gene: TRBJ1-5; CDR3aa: CASSLGPNQPQHF
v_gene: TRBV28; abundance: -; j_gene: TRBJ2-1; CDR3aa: CASTDGGGNEQFF
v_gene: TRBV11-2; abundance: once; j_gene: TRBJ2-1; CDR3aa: CASSLERGDEQFF
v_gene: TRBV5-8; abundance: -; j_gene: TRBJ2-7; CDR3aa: CASSLFWGHEQYF
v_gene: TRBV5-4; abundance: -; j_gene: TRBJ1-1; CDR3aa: CASSSLGGQYTEAFF
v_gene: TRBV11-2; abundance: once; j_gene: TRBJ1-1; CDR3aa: CASSQQENTEAFF
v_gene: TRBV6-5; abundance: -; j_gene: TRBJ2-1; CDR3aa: CATIDNEQFF
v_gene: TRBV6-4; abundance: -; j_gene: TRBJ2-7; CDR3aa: CASSEDRDNEQYF
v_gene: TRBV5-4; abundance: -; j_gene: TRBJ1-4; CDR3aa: CASSPDGVNEKLFF
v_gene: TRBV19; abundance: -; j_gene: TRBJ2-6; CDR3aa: CASSTTPVVSGANVLTF
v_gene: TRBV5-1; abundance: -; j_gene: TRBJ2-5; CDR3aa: CASGRTGGDGETQYF
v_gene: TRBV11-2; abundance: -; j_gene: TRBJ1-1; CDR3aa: CASSRRDTYQRNTEAFF
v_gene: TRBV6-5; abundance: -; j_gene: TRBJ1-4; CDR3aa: CASRPGPQGKLFF
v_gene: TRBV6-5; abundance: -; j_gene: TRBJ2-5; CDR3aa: CAIRLAGPGKTQYF